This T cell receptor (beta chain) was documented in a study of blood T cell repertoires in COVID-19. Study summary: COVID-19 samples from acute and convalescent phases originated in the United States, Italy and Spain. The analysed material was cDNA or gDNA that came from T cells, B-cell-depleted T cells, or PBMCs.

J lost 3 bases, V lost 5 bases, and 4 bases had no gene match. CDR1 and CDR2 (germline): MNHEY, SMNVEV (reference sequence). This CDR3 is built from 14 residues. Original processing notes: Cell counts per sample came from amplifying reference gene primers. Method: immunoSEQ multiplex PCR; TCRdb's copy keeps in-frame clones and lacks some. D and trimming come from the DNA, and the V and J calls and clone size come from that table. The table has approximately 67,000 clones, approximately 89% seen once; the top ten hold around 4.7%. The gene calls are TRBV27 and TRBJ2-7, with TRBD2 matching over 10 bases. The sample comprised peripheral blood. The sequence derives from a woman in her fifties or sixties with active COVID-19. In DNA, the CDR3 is TGTGCCAGCAGTGGACTAGCGGAAAACTACGAGCAGTACTTC. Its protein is CASSGLAENYEQYF.